The 19 T cell receptor beta chains in this list originate from one sample, sequenced in a study of cytomegalovirus exposure and HLA in healthy donors. With 60 Vbeta and 13 Jbeta primers, the PCR was carried out. Data came from immunoSEQ multiplex PCR; TCRdb stores just in-frame clones and leaves some out. The data show about 97,000 clones, about 81% seen once. Sequenced: PBMCs. Source of these receptors: a man in his forties in good health and CMV-seropositive.

The chain links TRBV5-1 to TRBJ1-4; 7 bases align to TRBD1. The CDR3 runs to 17 residues. The germline gives CDR1 SGHRS, CDR2 YFSETQ. V dropped 4 bases and J dropped 3; count of bases not matched to a gene: 12. The CDR3 region is CASSPGGGGLANEKLFF. CDR3 DNA sequence: TGCGCCAGCAGCCCGGGAGGGGGCGGACTGGCTAATGAAAAACTGTTTTTT.

This clone was seen just once. The rearrangement uses TRBV14 and TRBJ1-2; 11 nucleotides align to TRBD1. Losses at the gene ends were 5 bases for V and 7 bases for J; bases not matched to a gene: 6. Germline V CDR1 and CDR2: SGHDN, FVKESK. The length of the CDR3 is 14 residues. CDR3 sequence reads: CASSAGTGGPGYTF. As DNA, the CDR3 is TGTGCCAGCAGCGCCGGGACAGGGGGACCTGGCTACACCTTC.

The chain joins TRBV4-2 to TRBJ1-1; TRBD1 agrees at 8 bases. The CDR3 spans 15 residues. Losses at the gene ends were 3 bases for V and 5 bases for J; bases not matched to a gene: 8. Germline lookup yields CDR1 LGHNA and CDR2 YNFKEQ. CDR3 DNA: TGTGCCAGCAGCCACCGGACAGGGCCGGGGACTGAAGCTTTCTTT. It yields the protein CASSHRTGPGTEAFF.

The chain carries TRBV19 and TRBJ2-1; 7 nucleotides line up with TRBD1. CDR1 is LNHDA and CDR2 is SQIVND in the germline V gene (reference sequence). This CDR3 has 15 residues. V was clipped by 5 bases and J by 0 bases; unmatched bases: 4. The CDR3 loop reads CASSQDRDSYNEQFF. The CDR3 coding sequence is TGTGCCAGTAGTCAAGACAGGGACTCCTACAATGAGCAGTTCTTC.

The rearrangement uses TRBV6-5 and TRBJ2-3; TRBD2 might be the D (5 bases). With 2 bases removed from V and 1 base from J, the gap between germline ends came to 7 bases. The CDR3 extends over 14 amino acids. Per the germline V gene, CDR1 is MNHEY and CDR2 is SVGAGI. The CDR3 region has the DNA TGTGCCAGCAGTTACGACTACCGCACAGATACGCAGTATTTT. Translated: CASSYDYRTDTQYF.

This chain joins TRBV4-1 and TRBJ1-4; 8 bases are shared with TRBD1. V was pared by 4 bases and J by 7 bases, with 11 bases of the junction left unmatched. The CDR3 is made up of 16 amino acids. Germline V gives CDR1 MGHRA, CDR2 YSYEKL. DNA of the CDR3: TGCGCCAGCAGCCTAACGCAGGGGGCTCTAGGTGAAAAACTGTTTTTT. Translation gives CASSLTQGALGEKLFF.

V is TRBV7-9 and J is TRBJ1-5; 7 nucleotides agree with TRBD1. The CDR3 totals 16 residues. J gave up 0 bases and V 5 bases, and 7 bases lay outside the gene matches. Germline CDR1 and CDR2: SEHNR and FQNEAQ (reference sequence). The CDR3 DNA reads as TGTGCCAGCAGCCCGGACAGGAACTATAGCAATCAGCCCCAGCATTTT. It translates to CASSPDRNYSNQPQHF.

This clone appeared a single time. At one boundary the junction diverges from the germline segment, which might be a read error. This same CDR3 is encoded by further DNA sequences in the sample. CDR3 nucleotides: TGCGCCAGTAGTTCCGACAGGGGGAACTATGGCTACACCTTC. Its protein is CASSSDRGNYGYTF. This chain joins TRBV19 and TRBJ1-2; 9 bases fit TRBD1. The CDR3 runs to 14 residues. Germline V lookup: CDR1 LNHDA, CDR2 SQIVND (reference sequence).

This sequence joins TRBV7-8 and TRBJ2-4; 9 bases line up with TRBD2. There are 15 residues in the CDR3. J gave up 8 bases and V 3 bases, and 8 bases lay outside the gene matches. Germline assignment: CDR1 SGHVS and CDR2 FQNEAQ. CDR3 nucleotide sequence: TGTGCCAGCAGCTTCGGGTCTAGCGGGGTGGACATTCAGTACTTC. Translated: CASSFGSSGVDIQYF.

This chain links TRBV5-1 with TRBJ2-4; no clear D gene. V was pared by 0 bases and J by 0 bases, with 7 bases between. CDR1 is SGHRS, CDR2 YFSETQ, per germline. The CDR3 consists of 15 residues. CDR3 DNA: TGCGCCAGCAGCTTGGGCGGTTTAGCCAAAAACATTCAGTACTTC. Its protein product is CASSLGGLAKNIQYF.

The V call is TRBV11-3, the J call TRBJ1-1, with D maybe TRBD1 (6 bases). The CDR3 spans 20 residues. The V end was cut by 5 bases, the J end by 3 bases, with 31 bases between. In germline, CDR1 is SGHNT, CDR2 YENEEA. Here the CDR3 reads CASSIYPNPDRSSGDTEAFF. In nucleotides, the CDR3 is TGTGCCAGCAGCATTTATCCCAACCCCGACAGGTCCTCAGGAGACACTGAAGCTTTCTTT.

The chain combines TRBV27 with TRBJ2-1; 9 positions match TRBD2. CDR1 MNHEY and CDR2 SMNVEV come from the germline V gene (reference sequence). The CDR3 covers 17 residues. V shed 1 base, J shed 1 base, and the junction held 5 bases outside the gene matches. As DNA, the CDR3 is TGTGCCAGCAGTTTATTTCTAGCGGGAAATTCCTACAATGAGCAGTTCTTC. Protein product: CASSLFLAGNSYNEQFF.

The chain is built from TRBV29-1 and TRBJ2-1, with D possibly being TRBD2 (5 bases). V was trimmed by 5 bases and J by 0 bases, leaving 14 bases between them. Germline CDR1 SQVTM, CDR2 ANQGSEA. The CDR3 is 15 residues long. In nucleotides, the CDR3 is TGCAGCGTTAATGGACTGGGTAGCTCCTACAATGAGCAGTTCTTC. Translated, it gives CSVNGLGSSYNEQFF.

The rearrangement joins TRBV11-2 to TRBJ1-2, with 7 nucleotides matching TRBD1. The CDR3 totals 14 residues. The V gene end was trimmed by 5 bases and the J gene end by 2 bases; junction bases not matched to a gene: 5. Germline assignment: CDR1 SGHAT and CDR2 FQNNGV. The CDR3 is CASSRGTENYGYTF. The DNA for the CDR3 is TGTGCCAGCAGCCGGGGGACAGAGAACTATGGCTACACCTTC. Combining the CDR3 with reference TRBV11-2 and TRBJ1-2 gives the whole variable domain EAGVAQSPRYKIIEKRQSVAFWCNPISGHATLYWYQQILGQGPKLLIQFQNNGVVDDSQLPKDRFSAERLKGVDSTLKIQPAKLEDSAVYLCASSRGTENYGYTFGSGTRLTVV.

V usage is TRBV5-1 and J usage is TRBJ2-3, with D uncertain. The CDR3 loop spans 13 amino acids. The germline CDR1 and CDR2 sequences are SGHRS and YFSETQ. Trimming took off 2 bases at V and 2 bases at J, with 6 bases between the two ends. Written as DNA, the CDR3 is TGCGCCAGCAGCTTCGCCTACACAGATACGCAGTATTTT. It yields the protein CASSFAYTDTQYF.

As concerns this clone: In the same sample, other DNA sequences code for this CDR3. The chain is built from TRBV25-1 and TRBJ1-1; the D gene is possibly TRBD1 (6 bases). V dropped 6 bases and J dropped 2 bases, with 13 bases sitting between them. CDR3 length: 14 residues. Germline CDR1 is MGHDK and CDR2 is SYGVNS. CDR3 region: CASSAGTKNTEAFF. The CDR3 bases are TGTGCCAGCAGCGCCGGGACAAAAAACACTGAAGCTTTCTTT. The variable domain in full, completed from reference TRBV25-1 and TRBJ1-1, reads EADIYQTPRYLVIGTGKKITLECSQTMGHDKMYWYQQDPGMELHLIHYSYGVNSTEKGDLSSESTVSRIRTEHFPLTLESARPSHTSQYLCASSAGTKNTEAFFGQGTRLTVV.

This clone has a single count. The chain links TRBV28 to TRBJ1-6; 10 bases fit TRBD1. Trimming removed 6 bases from V and 8 bases from J; junction bases left unmatched: 4. CDR1 and CDR2 (germline): MDHEN, SYDVKM. The length of the CDR3 is 14 residues. CDR3 residues: CASRWDRGDSPLHF. The CDR3 nucleotides are TGTGCCAGCAGATGGGACAGGGGAGATTCACCCCTCCACTTT.

V and J are TRBV19 and TRBJ2-5, with D perhaps TRBD2 (6 bases). CDR1 and CDR2 (germline): LNHDA, SQIVND (reference sequence). The CDR3 contains 13 residues. V gave up 9 bases and J gave up 4 bases, with 15 bases separating them. CDR3 amino acids: CASRAVSGETQYF. CDR3 sequence (DNA): TGTGCCAGCCGTGCGGTTAGCGGAGAGACCCAGTACTTC. Full variable domain (remainder filled in from reference TRBV19 and TRBJ2-5): DGGITQSPKYLFRKEGQNVTLSCEQNLNHDAMYWYRQDPGQGLRLIYYSQIVNDFQKGDIAEGYSVSREKKESFPLTVTSAQKNPTAFYLCASRAVSGETQYFGPGTRLLVL.

The rearrangement links TRBV7-9 to TRBJ1-1; 8 bases match TRBD1. Germline assignment: CDR1 SEHNR and CDR2 FQNEAQ (reference sequence). J gave up 5 bases and V 5 bases, and 7 bases lay outside the gene matches. The CDR3 is 14 amino acids. CDR3 DNA sequence: TGTGCCAGCAGCCACAGGGGGGAGGATACTGAAGCTTTCTTT. Its translation: CASSHRGEDTEAFF.